One sample yielded the 12 T cell receptor beta chains listed below, sequenced in a study of blood T cell repertoires in COVID-19. Sequencing was performed with immunoSEQ multiplex PCR; in TCRdb, only in-frame clones are kept and a portion is missing. This sample has about 100,000 clones, with 85% found just once. Sequenced sample: peripheral blood. These receptors were collected from a woman in her seventies with active or convalescent COVID-19.

The chain recombines TRBV18 with TRBJ1-1; 8 nucleotides line up with TRBD1. This CDR3 region has 16 residues. J was trimmed by 4 bases and V by 1 base; bases with no gene match: 8. Germline V CDR1 and CDR2: KGHSH, LQKENI. In DNA, the CDR3 is TGTGCCAGCTCACCACAACTACAGGGGGTAGTCACTGAAGCTTTCTTT. Translated, it gives CASSPQLQGVVTEAFF.

The chain links TRBV12-3 or TRBV12-4 to TRBJ2-2, with D maybe TRBD1 (5 bases). The CDR3 has 12 residues. V gave up 7 bases and J gave up 6 bases, with 9 bases separating them. CDR3 amino acids: CASTLGAGELFF. Written as DNA, the CDR3 is TGTGCCAGCACCTTAGGGGCCGGGGAGCTGTTTTTT.

This chain connects TRBV11-2 to TRBJ2-6, with a possible D match to TRBD1 (6 bases). CDR1 and CDR2 (germline): SGHAT, FQNNGV. Trimming pared 5 bases from V and 0 bases from J, leaving 17 bases between. This CDR3 contains 18 residues. The CDR3 protein is CASSHLAGANSGANVLTF. The CDR3 bases are TGTGCCAGCAGCCATCTGGCAGGGGCCAACTCTGGGGCCAACGTCCTGACTTTC.

The chain carries TRBV5-6 and TRBJ1-5, with D maybe TRBD1 (5 bases). This CDR3 is built from 18 residues. The V end lost 0 bases, the J end lost 2 bases, and 18 bases lay between the germline ends. Per the germline V gene, CDR1 is SGHDT and CDR2 is YYEEEE. The CDR3 loop reads CASSLGGTQKGGNQPQHF. The CDR3 DNA reads as TGTGCCAGCAGCTTGGGAGGGACTCAAAAGGGAGGCAATCAGCCCCAGCATTTT.

A remark on this clone: An end of the junction differs from the germline gene, which may be a read error. In the same sample, other DNA sequences code for this CDR3. CDR3 sequence: CSASLGGKDGYTF. The CDR3, as DNA: TGCAGTGCTAGTTTGGGGGGGAAGGATGGCTACACTTTC. The chain carries TRBV20-1 and TRBJ1-2, with D tentatively TRBD1 (5 bases). The length of the CDR3 is 13 residues. From germline, CDR1 is DFQATT and CDR2 SNEGSKA (reference sequence).

The rearrangement uses TRBV14 and TRBJ2-1; 14 bases agree with TRBD2. The V and J ends lost 4 bases and 7 bases, in that order; junction bases with no gene match: 3. Germline CDR1 is SGHDN and CDR2 is FVKESK. This CDR3 spans 15 amino acids. The CDR3 DNA follows: TGTGCCAGCAGCCCGACTAGCGGGGGGGCGAATGAGCAGTTCTTC. Residues: CASSPTSGGANEQFF.

The rearrangement joins TRBV10-2 to TRBJ2-7, with a tentative D call TRBD1 (6 bases). The CDR3 sequence is 16 residues long. V was trimmed by 2 bases and J by 2 bases, leaving 16 bases between them. The germline V gene has CDR1 WSHSY and CDR2 SAAADI. The CDR3 DNA follows: TGCGCCAGCAGTGAGCTTGGCCAGGGGAAGACCTACGAGCAGTACTTC. This codes for CASSELGQGKTYEQYF.

A remark on this clone: One end of the junction varies from germline; a read error may be responsible. The V and J genes are TRBV28 and TRBJ1-1; the D is unclear. Germline lookup yields CDR1 MDHEN and CDR2 SYDVKM. The CDR3 loop spans 14 amino acids. The CDR3 loop reads CASSLTGGYTEVFF. As DNA, the CDR3 is TGTGCCAGCAGTTTAACCGGCGGATACACTGAAGTTTTCTTT.

The rearrangement links TRBV29-1 to TRBJ2-7, with D possibly being TRBD1 (6 bases). The germline CDR1 and CDR2 sequences are SQVTM and ANQGSEA. CDR3 length equals 16 residues. The germline V and J ends were trimmed by 0 bases and 0 bases, with 15 bases remaining between them. CDR3 protein: CSVEEIKRGGSYEQYF. CDR3 coding DNA: TGCAGCGTTGAAGAGATTAAGAGAGGGGGCTCCTACGAGCAGTACTTC.

This clone was found once. The chain couples TRBV6-1 to TRBJ1-1; 8 bases agree with TRBD1. Germline CDR1 is MNHNS and CDR2 is SASEGT. This CDR3 contains 15 residues. The ends lost 3 bases at V and 1 base at J; junction bases unmatched: 4. The CDR3 DNA reads TGTGCCAGCAGTGATAACAGGGGGAGGAACACTGAAGCTTTCTTT. Protein: CASSDNRGRNTEAFF.

The chain combines TRBV7-8 with TRBJ1-2; D is unclear. Germline V gene sequence: CDR1 SGHVS, CDR2 FQNEAQ. The CDR3 extends over 16 amino acids. V was clipped by 0 bases and J by 0 bases, with 11 bases between them. Here the CDR3 reads CASSLAQLRANYGYTF. The DNA of the CDR3 is TGTGCCAGCAGCTTAGCACAGCTAAGAGCTAACTATGGCTACACCTTC.

The chain is built from TRBV28 and TRBJ1-5; D perhaps matches TRBD1 (5 bases). Germline loops: CDR1 MDHEN, CDR2 SYDVKM. V shed 3 bases and J shed 6 bases, with 6 bases lying between them. This CDR3 comprises 12 residues. The CDR3 sequence: CASSFRAQPQHF. The DNA for the CDR3 is TGTGCCAGCAGTTTCAGGGCTCAGCCCCAGCATTTT.